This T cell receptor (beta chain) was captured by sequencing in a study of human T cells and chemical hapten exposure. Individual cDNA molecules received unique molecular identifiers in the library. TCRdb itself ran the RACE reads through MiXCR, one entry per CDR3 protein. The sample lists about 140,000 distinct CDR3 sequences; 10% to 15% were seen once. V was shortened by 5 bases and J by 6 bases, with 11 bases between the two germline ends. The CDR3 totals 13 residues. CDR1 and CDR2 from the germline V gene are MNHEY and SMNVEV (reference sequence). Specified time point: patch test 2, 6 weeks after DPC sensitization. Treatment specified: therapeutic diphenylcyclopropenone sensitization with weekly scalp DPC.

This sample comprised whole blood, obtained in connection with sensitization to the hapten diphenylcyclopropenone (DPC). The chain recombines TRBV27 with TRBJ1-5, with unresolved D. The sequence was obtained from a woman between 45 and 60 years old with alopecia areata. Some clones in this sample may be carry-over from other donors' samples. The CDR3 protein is CASSLAPGQPQHF. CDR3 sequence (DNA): TGTGCCAGCAGTCTGGCCCCCGGTCAGCCCCAGCATTTT.